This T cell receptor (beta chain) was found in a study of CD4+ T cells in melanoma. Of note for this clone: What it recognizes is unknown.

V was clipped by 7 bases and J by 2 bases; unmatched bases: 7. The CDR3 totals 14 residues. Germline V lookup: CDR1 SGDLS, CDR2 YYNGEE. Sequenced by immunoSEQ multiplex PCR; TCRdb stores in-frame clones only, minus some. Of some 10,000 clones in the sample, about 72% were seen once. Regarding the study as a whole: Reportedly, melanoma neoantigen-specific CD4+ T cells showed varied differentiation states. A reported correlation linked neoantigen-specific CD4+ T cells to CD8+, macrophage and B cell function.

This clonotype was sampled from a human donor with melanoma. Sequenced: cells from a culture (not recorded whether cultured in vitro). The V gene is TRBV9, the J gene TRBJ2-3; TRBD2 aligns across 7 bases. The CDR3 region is CASGTRDYTDTQYF. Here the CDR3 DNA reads TGTGCCAGCGGAACCCGGGACTACACAGATACGCAGTATTTT.